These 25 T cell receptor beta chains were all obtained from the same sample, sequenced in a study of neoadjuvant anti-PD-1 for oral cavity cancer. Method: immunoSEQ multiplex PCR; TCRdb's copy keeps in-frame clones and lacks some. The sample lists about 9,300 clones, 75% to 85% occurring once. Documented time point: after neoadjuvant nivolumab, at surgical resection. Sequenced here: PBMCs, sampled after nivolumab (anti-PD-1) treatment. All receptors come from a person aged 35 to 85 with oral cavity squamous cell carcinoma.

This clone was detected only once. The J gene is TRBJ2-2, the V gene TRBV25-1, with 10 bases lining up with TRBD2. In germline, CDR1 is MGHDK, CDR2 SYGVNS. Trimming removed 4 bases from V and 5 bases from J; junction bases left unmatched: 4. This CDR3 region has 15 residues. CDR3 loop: CASSAAGGPTGELFF. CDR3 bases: TGTGCCAGCAGTGCAGCGGGGGGGCCAACCGGGGAGCTGTTTTTT.

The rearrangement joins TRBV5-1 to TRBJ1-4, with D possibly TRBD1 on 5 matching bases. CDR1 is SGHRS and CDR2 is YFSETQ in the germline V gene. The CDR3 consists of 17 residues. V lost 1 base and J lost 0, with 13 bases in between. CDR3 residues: CASSLSTGPATNEKLFF. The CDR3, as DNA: TGCGCCAGCAGCTTGAGTACAGGCCCTGCAACTAATGAAAAACTGTTTTTT.

The CDR3 sequence: CASSADTVSYEQYF. CDR3 sequence (DNA): TGCGCCAGCAGCGCAGACACAGTTTCCTACGAGCAGTACTTC. This chain connects TRBV5-1 to TRBJ2-7; D not certain. With 4 bases removed from V and 1 base from J, the gap between germline ends came to 12 bases. The germline CDR1 and CDR2 sequences are SGHRS and YFSETQ. This CDR3 is built from 14 residues.

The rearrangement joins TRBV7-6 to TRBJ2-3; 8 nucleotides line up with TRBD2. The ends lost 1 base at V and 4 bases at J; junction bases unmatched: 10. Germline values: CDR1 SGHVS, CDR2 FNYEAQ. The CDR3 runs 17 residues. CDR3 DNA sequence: TGTGCCAGCAGCTTAGTCAGTGGGGCGACTAGCGCAGATACGCAGTATTTT. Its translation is CASSLVSGATSADTQYF.

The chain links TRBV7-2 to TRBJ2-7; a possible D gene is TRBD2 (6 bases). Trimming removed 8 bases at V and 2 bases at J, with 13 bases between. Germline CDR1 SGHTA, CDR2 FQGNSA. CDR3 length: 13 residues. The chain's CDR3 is CASAEGGAYEQYF. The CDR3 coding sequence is TGTGCCAGCGCCGAGGGCGGGGCCTACGAGCAGTACTTC.

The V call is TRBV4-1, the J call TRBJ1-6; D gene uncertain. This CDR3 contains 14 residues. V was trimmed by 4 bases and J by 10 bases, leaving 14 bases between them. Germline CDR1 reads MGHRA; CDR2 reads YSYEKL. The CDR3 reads CASSPLFQASPLHF. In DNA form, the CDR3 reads TGCGCCAGCAGCCCCCTTTTTCAGGCCTCACCCCTCCACTTT.

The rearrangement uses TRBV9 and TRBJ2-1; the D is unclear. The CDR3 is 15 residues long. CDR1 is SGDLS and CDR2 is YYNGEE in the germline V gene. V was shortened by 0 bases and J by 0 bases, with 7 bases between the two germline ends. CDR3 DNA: TGTGCCAGCAGCGTAGCTATTAGCTCCTACAATGAGCAGTTCTTC. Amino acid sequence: CASSVAISSYNEQFF.

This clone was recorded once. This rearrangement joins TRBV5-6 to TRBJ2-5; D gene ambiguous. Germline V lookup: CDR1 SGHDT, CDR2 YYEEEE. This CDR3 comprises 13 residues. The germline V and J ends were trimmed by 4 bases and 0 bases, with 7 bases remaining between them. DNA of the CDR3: TGTGCCAGCAGCCCCGGGCACCAAGAGACCCAGTACTTC. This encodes CASSPGHQETQYF.

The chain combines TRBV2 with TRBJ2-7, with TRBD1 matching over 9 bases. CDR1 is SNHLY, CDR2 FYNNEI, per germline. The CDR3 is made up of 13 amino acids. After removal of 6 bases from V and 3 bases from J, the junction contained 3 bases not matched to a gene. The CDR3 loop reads CASRTGQGYEQYF. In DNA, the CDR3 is TGTGCCAGCAGGACGGGACAGGGCTACGAGCAGTACTTC. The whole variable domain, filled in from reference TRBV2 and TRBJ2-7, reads EPEVTQTPSHQVTQMGQEVILRCVPISNHLYFYWYRQILGQKVEFLVSFYNNEISEKSEIFDDQFSVERPDGSNFTLKIRSTKLEDSAMYFCASRTGQGYEQYFGPGTRLTVT.

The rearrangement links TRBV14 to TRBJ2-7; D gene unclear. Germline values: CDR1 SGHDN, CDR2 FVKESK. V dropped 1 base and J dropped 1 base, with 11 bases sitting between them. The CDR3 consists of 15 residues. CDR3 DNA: TGTGCCAGCAGCCAAGCCTCCAGGCTTTCCTACGAGCAGTACTTC. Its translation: CASSQASRLSYEQYF.

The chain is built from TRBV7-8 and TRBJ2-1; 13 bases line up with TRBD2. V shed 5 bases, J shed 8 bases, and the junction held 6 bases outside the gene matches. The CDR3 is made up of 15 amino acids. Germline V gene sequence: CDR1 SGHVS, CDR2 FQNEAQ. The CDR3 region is CASSITSGRVDEQFF. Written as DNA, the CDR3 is TGTGCCAGCAGCATAACTAGCGGGAGGGTTGATGAGCAGTTCTTC.

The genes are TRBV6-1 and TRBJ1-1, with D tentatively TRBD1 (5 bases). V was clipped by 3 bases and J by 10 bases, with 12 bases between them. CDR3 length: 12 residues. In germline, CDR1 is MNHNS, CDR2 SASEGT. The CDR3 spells CASSDGGLRAFF. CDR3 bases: TGTGCCAGCAGTGACGGGGGTCTTAGAGCTTTCTTT.

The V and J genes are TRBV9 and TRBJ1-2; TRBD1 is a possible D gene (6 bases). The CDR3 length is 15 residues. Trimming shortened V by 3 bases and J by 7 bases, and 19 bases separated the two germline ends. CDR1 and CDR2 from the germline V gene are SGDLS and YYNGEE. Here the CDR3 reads CASSALPGDTGGYTF. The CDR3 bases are TGTGCCAGCAGCGCCCTGCCGGGGGACACGGGTGGCTACACCTTC.

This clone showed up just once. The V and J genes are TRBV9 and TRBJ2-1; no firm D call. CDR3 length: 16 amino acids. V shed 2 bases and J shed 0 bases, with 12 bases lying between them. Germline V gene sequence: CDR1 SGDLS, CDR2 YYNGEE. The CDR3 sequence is CASSVRTDRSYNEQFF. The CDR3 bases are TGTGCCAGCAGCGTCCGGACGGACCGCTCCTACAATGAGCAGTTCTTC.

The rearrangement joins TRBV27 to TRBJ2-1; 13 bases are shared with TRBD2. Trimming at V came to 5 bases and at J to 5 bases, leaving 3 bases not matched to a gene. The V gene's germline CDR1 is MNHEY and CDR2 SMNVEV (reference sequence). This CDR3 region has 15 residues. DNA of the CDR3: TGTGCCAGCAGTCCAGGGACTAGCGGGAACAATGAGCAGTTCTTC. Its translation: CASSPGTSGNNEQFF.

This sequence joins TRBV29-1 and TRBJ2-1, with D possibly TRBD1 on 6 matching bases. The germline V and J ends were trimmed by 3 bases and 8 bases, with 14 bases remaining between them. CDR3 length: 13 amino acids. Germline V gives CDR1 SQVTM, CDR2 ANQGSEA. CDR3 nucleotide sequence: TGCAGCGTTGAGGTTACAGGGTGGGATGAGCAGTTCTTC. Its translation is CSVEVTGWDEQFF.

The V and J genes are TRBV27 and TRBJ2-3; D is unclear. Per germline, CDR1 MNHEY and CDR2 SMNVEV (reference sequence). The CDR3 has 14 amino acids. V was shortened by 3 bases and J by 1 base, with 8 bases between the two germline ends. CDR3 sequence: CASSFIMGTDTQYF. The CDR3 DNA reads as TGTGCCAGCAGTTTTATCATGGGCACAGATACGCAGTATTTT.

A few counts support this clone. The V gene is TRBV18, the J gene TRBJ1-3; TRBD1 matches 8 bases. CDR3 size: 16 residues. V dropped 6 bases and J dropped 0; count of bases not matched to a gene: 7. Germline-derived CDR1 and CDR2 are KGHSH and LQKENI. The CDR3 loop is CASSSGQVNSGNTIYF. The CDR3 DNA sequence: TGTGCCAGCTCTTCGGGACAGGTGAACTCTGGAAACACCATATATTTT.

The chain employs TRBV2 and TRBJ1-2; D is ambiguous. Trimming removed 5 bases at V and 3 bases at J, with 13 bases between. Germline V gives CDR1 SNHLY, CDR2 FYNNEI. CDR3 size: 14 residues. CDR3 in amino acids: CASSPRGSYYGYTF. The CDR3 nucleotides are TGTGCCAGCAGTCCCCGTGGCAGCTACTATGGCTACACCTTC.

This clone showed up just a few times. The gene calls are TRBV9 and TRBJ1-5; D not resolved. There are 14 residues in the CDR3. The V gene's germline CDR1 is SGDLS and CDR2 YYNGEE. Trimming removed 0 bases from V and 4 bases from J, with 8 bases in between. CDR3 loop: CASSVGKANQPQHF. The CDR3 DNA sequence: TGTGCCAGCAGCGTAGGGAAAGCGAATCAGCCCCAGCATTTT.

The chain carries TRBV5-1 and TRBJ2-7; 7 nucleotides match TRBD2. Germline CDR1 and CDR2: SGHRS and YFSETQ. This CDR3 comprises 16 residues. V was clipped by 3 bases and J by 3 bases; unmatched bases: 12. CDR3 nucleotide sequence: TGCGCCAGCAGCTATTATCCGGGGAGGGCTGGCTACGAGCAGTACTTC. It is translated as CASSYYPGRAGYEQYF.

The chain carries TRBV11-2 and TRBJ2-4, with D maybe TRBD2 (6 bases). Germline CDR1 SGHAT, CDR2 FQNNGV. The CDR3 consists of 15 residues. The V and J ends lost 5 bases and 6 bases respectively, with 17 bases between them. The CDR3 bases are TGTGCCAGCAGCCCTAGCCGGCGGAGGGGAAACATTCAGTACTTC. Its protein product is CASSPSRRRGNIQYF.

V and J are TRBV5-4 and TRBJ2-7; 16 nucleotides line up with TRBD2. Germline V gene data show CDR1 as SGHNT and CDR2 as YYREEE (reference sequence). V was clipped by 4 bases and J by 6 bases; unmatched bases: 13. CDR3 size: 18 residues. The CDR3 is CASSPPGLAGGPSGEQYF. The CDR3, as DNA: TGTGCCAGCAGCCCGCCGGGACTAGCGGGAGGGCCCTCGGGCGAGCAGTACTTC.

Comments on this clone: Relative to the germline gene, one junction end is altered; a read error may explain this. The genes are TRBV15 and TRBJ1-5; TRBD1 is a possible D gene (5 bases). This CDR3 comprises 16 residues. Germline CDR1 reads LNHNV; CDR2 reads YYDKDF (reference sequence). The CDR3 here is CATSPRSDSRNQPQHF. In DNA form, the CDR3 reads TGTGCCACCAGCCCCCGAAGTGACAGCCGCAATCAACCCCAGCATTTT.

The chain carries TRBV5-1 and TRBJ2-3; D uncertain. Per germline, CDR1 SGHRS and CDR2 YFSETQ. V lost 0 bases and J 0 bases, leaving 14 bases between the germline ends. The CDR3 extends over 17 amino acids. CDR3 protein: CASSLVSSALSTDTQYF. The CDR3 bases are TGCGCCAGCAGCTTGGTTTCCAGCGCTCTCAGCACAGATACGCAGTATTTT.